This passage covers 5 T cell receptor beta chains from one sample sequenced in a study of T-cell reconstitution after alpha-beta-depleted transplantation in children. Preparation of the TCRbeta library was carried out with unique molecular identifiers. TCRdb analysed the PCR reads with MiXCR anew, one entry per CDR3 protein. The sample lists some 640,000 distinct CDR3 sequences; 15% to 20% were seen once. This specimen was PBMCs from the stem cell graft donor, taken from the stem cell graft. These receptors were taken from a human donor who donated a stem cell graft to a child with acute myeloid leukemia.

The CDR3 nucleotides are TGCGCCAGCAGCCAAAAGATTGGGAATTCACCCCTCCACTTT. This codes for CASSQKIGNSPLHF. The rearrangement joins TRBV4-3 to TRBJ1-6; the D is unclear. The ends were cut back, 2 bases at V and 7 bases at J, with 9 bases in the middle. This CDR3 is 14 amino acids long. Germline-derived CDR1 and CDR2 are LGHNA and YSLEER.

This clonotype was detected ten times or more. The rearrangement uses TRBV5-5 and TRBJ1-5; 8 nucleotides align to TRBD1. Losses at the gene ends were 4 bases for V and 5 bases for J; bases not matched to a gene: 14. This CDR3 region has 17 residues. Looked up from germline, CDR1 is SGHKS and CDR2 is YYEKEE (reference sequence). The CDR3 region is CASSPLGQGSLYQPQHF. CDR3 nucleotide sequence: TGTGCCAGCAGCCCTTTAGGACAGGGTAGTTTGTATCAGCCCCAGCATTTT.

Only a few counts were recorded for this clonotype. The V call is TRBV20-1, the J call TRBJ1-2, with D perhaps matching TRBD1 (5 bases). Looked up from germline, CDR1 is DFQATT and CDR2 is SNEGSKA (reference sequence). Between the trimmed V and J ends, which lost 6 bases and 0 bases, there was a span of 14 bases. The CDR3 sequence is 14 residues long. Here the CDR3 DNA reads TGCAGTGCGCTGCCCGGGACGACTAACTATGGCTACACCTTC. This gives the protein CSALPGTTNYGYTF.

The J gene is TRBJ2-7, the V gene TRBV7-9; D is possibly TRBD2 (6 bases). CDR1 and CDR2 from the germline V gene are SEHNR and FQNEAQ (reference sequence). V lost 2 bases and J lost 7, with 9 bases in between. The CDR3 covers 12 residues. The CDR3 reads CASSLQGLEQYF. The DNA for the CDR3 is TGTGCCAGCAGCTTACAGGGACTGGAGCAGTACTTC.

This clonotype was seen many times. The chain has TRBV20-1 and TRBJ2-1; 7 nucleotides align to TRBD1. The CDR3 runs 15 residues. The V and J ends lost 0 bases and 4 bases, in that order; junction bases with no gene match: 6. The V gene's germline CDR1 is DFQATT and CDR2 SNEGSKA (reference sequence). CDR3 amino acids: CSARDNQGDYNEQFF. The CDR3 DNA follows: TGCAGTGCTAGAGATAACCAGGGGGATTACAATGAGCAGTTCTTC.